This T cell receptor beta chain was sequenced for a study of blood T cells in healthy people across ages. A sample-barcoded 5' primer and a J-beta primer mix were used in a second PCR of roughly 7 to 11 cycles. Every cDNA was tagged by a template-switch adaptor with 12 random nucleotides. TCRdb itself ran the 5' RACE reads through MiXCR, one entry per CDR3 protein. The sample includes about 970,000 distinct CDR3 sequences, approximately 50% of them seen just once. There are 16 residues in the CDR3. CDR1 is DFQATT and CDR2 is SNEGSKA in the germline V gene (reference sequence). V was clipped by 8 bases and J by 9 bases; unmatched bases: 16. At least 5 micrograms of total RNA were extracted per sample.

Sequences were obtained from blood. The V call is TRBV20-1, the J call TRBJ2-1; 13 nucleotides agree with TRBD2. This receptor was taken from a woman aged 55-75 years in good health. The CDR3, as DNA: TGCAGTACAACTTCCCTGGGACTAGCGGGATTTAGTGAGCAGTTCTTC. Translating gives CSTTSLGLAGFSEQFF.